The 27 T cell receptor beta chains below come from one sample, sequenced in a study of T cell changes during pregnancy in multiple sclerosis. Some clones are missing from TCRdb's copy, which holds only in-frame ones; the method was immunoSEQ multiplex PCR. The sample holds 38,000 or so clones, over 75% seen once. The material sequenced was CD4+ T cells from peripheral blood mononuclear cells, taken in the third trimester of pregnancy. All receptors derive from a female donor with multiple sclerosis, enrolled in a pregnancy study.

The chain is built from TRBV5-4 and TRBJ2-3, with D possibly being TRBD2 (6 bases). This CDR3 comprises 16 residues. Germline CDR1 is SGHNT and CDR2 is YYREEE (reference sequence). V lost 0 bases and J lost 5, with 16 bases in between. The CDR3 protein is CASSLGLTAGGDTQYF. In DNA form, the CDR3 reads TGTGCCAGCAGCTTGGGTCTGACCGCCGGGGGAGATACGCAGTATTTT.

The V gene is TRBV29-1, the J gene TRBJ2-1; tentative D call: TRBD2 (6 bases). V was shortened by 4 bases and J by 8 bases, with 18 bases between the two germline ends. The CDR3 extends over 14 amino acids. Germline V gene sequence: CDR1 SQVTM, CDR2 ANQGSEA. This chain's CDR3 is CSVAGGRPGDEQFF. DNA of the CDR3: TGCAGCGTTGCTGGGGGGAGGCCGGGGGATGAGCAGTTCTTC.

The chain is built from TRBV19 and TRBJ2-3, with 14 positions matching TRBD2. Germline CDR1 LNHDA, CDR2 SQIVND (reference sequence). CDR3 length: 16 amino acids. V lost 5 bases, J lost 6 bases, and 7 bases stayed unmatched. CDR3 loop: CASSPGTSGRADTQYF. The DNA of the CDR3 is TGTGCCAGTAGTCCCGGGACTAGCGGGAGAGCGGATACGCAGTATTTT.

The chain combines TRBV27 with TRBJ2-1, with TRBD2 matching over 12 bases. The CDR3 sequence is 20 residues long. CDR1 MNHEY and CDR2 SMNVEV come from the germline V gene (reference sequence). V was clipped by 8 bases and J by 0 bases; unmatched bases: 17. The CDR3, as DNA: TGTGCCAGCCAGATAACTCCAGGGCTAGCGGGAGGGCCCTCCTACAATGAGCAGTTCTTC. Its translation: CASQITPGLAGGPSYNEQFF.

V and J are TRBV11-1 and TRBJ2-1; D perhaps matches TRBD2 (6 bases). Germline V gives CDR1 SGHAT, CDR2 FQDESV (reference sequence). CDR3 size: 14 residues. V lost 6 bases and J lost 5, with 14 bases in between. The CDR3 DNA reads as TGTGCCAGCAGAGCTCTTAGCGGAAACAATGAGCAGTTCTTC. Translation: CASRALSGNNEQFF.

This chain links TRBV28 with TRBJ2-1; weak D call: TRBD2 (6 bases). The germline V gene has CDR1 MDHEN and CDR2 SYDVKM. V lost 6 bases to trimming and J lost 13 bases, with 16 bases between them. The CDR3 sequence is 12 residues long. In DNA form, the CDR3 reads TGTGCCAGCAGAAAACCGGGACTGGGACAGTTCTTC. Translating gives CASRKPGLGQFF.

This rearrangement joins TRBV5-4 to TRBJ1-2; D possibly corresponds to TRBD1 (5 bases). Looked up from germline, CDR1 is SGHNT and CDR2 is YYREEE (reference sequence). The CDR3 extends over 13 amino acids. With 0 bases removed from V and 6 bases from J, the gap between germline ends came to 9 bases. In DNA form, the CDR3 reads TGTGCCAGCAGCTTGGCGACAGCCAATGGCTACACCTTC. This sequence encodes CASSLATANGYTF.

The chain is built from TRBV5-1 and TRBJ2-1; 14 bases match TRBD2. The CDR3 extends over 17 amino acids. CDR1 SGHRS and CDR2 YFSETQ come from the germline V gene. V shed 6 bases and J 7 bases; nucleotides not matched to a gene: 12. The CDR3, as DNA: TGCGCCAGCACCCGACTAGCGGGAGGGTCGAGAGGGAATGAGCAGTTCTTC. This codes for CASTRLAGGSRGNEQFF.

J is TRBJ2-1 and V is TRBV6-5, with 15 bases identical to TRBD2. Trimming took 0 bases from V and 8 from J; bases not matched to a gene: 2. The germline V gene has CDR1 MNHEY and CDR2 SVGAGI. The CDR3 has 16 amino acids. This CDR3 is CASSYSGTSGRHEQFF. CDR3 in DNA: TGTGCCAGCAGTTACTCTGGGACTAGCGGGAGGCATGAGCAGTTCTTC.

V gene TRBV2 combines with J gene TRBJ1-1; 7 positions agree with TRBD1. Germline values: CDR1 SNHLY, CDR2 FYNNEI. The CDR3 has 14 residues. CDR3 region: CADTGDGGNTEAFF. As DNA, the CDR3 is TGTGCAGACACAGGGGACGGCGGAAACACTGAAGCTTTCTTT.

The V and J genes are TRBV5-1 and TRBJ2-1; 13 bases are a match to TRBD2. Trimming took 4 bases from V and 1 from J; bases not matched to a gene: 8. From germline, CDR1 is SGHRS and CDR2 YFSETQ. CDR3 length: 18 amino acids. The CDR3 loop is CASSRGLAGVGSYNEQFF. CDR3 DNA sequence: TGCGCCAGCAGCCGAGGACTAGCGGGAGTAGGATCCTACAATGAGCAGTTCTTC.

The chain couples TRBV4-2 to TRBJ2-1, with TRBD2 identical over 9 bases. CDR3 length: 18 residues. The V segment lost 3 bases and the J segment 4 bases; nucleotides outside the gene matches: 13. CDR1 LGHNA and CDR2 YNFKEQ come from the germline V gene. CDR3 residues: CASSQDAPGAGGYNEQFF. The CDR3 DNA reads TGTGCCAGCAGCCAGGATGCCCCGGGAGCGGGAGGATACAATGAGCAGTTCTTC.

This CDR3 is CASSPGGSGRMGELFF. CDR3 in DNA: TGTGCCAGCAGCCCGGGGGGTAGCGGGAGAATGGGGGAGCTGTTTTTT. J is TRBJ2-2 and V is TRBV5-4; TRBD2 matches at 9 bases. J was trimmed by 8 bases and V by 4 bases; bases with no gene match: 12. CDR1 is SGHNT and CDR2 is YYREEE in the germline V gene (reference sequence). This CDR3 has 16 residues.

The chain is built from TRBV5-1 and TRBJ2-7; 7 bases fit TRBD2. The V segment lost 3 bases and the J segment 6 bases; nucleotides outside the gene matches: 15. Germline CDR1 and CDR2: SGHRS and YFSETQ. This CDR3 has 16 residues. CDR3 nucleotide sequence: TGCGCCAGCAGCTGGGCGGCTAGCGGTTACAGCGGCGAGCAGTACTTC. It specifies CASSWAASGYSGEQYF.

This chain links TRBV7-8 with TRBJ2-6, with D unresolved. The CDR3 has 16 amino acids. The ends were cut back, 1 base at V and 1 base at J, with 8 bases in the middle. Germline values: CDR1 SGHVS, CDR2 FQNEAQ. The CDR3 spells CASSLGAVSGANVLTF. The CDR3 bases are TGTGCCAGCAGCTTAGGCGCGGTTTCTGGGGCCAACGTCCTGACTTTC.

The J gene is TRBJ2-5, the V gene TRBV19, with 7 positions matching TRBD2. The CDR3 has 12 amino acids. Trimming cost V 9 bases and J 4 bases; bases outside gene matches: 5. The V gene's germline CDR1 is LNHDA and CDR2 SQIVND (reference sequence). The CDR3 protein is CASRLAGETQYF. The CDR3 coding sequence is TGTGCCAGCAGATTAGCGGGAGAGACCCAGTACTTC.

This chain links TRBV7-3 with TRBJ2-5; D possibly corresponds to TRBD1 (5 bases). Trimming pared 5 bases from V and 2 bases from J, leaving 9 bases between. The CDR3 is 13 amino acids. The germline CDR1 and CDR2 sequences are SGHTA and FQGTGA. This CDR3 is CASSATGQETQYF. The CDR3 DNA reads as TGTGCCAGCAGCGCCACAGGTCAAGAGACCCAGTACTTC.

This clone was seen a few times. J is TRBJ1-5 and V is TRBV6-5; the match to TRBD1 covers 8 bases. The CDR3 has 14 residues. Looked up from germline, CDR1 is MNHEY and CDR2 is SVGAGI. J was trimmed by 3 bases and V by 6 bases; bases with no gene match: 4. The CDR3 bases are TGTGCCAGCAGCAGGACAGGGCTCAATCAGCCCCAGCATTTT. It codes for CASSRTGLNQPQHF.

The V and J genes are TRBV25-1 and TRBJ2-7; tentative D call: TRBD1 (6 bases). V was pared by 5 bases and J by 1 base, with 18 bases between. Germline lookup yields CDR1 MGHDK and CDR2 SYGVNS. The CDR3 contains 16 residues. CDR3 sequence: CASSPPDRQGSYEQYF. As DNA, the CDR3 is TGTGCCAGCAGTCCCCCCGACAGGCAGGGATCCTACGAGCAGTACTTC.

V usage is TRBV25-1 and J usage is TRBJ2-5, with D possibly being TRBD2 (6 bases). CDR1 and CDR2 (germline): MGHDK, SYGVNS. The ends were cut back, 7 bases at V and 7 bases at J, with 25 bases in the middle. This CDR3 spans 16 amino acids. The CDR3 DNA reads TGTGCCAGCATGACCATGGAAGGCGGGCGGGGTCGGACCCAGTACTTC. As protein: CASMTMEGGRGRTQYF.

This chain links TRBV2 with TRBJ2-5; D remains unclear. Germline-derived CDR1 and CDR2 are SNHLY and FYNNEI. Trimming removed 6 bases at V and 2 bases at J, with 19 bases between. The CDR3 extends over 16 amino acids. The chain's CDR3 is CASRPKSPVPQETQYF. The CDR3 DNA reads as TGTGCCAGCAGACCCAAAAGCCCCGTTCCGCAAGAGACCCAGTACTTC.

The chain is built from TRBV9 and TRBJ2-7, with 11 bases identical to TRBD2. The CDR3 totals 16 residues. Germline V lookup: CDR1 SGDLS, CDR2 YYNGEE. With 0 bases clipped from V and 4 bases from J, the junction kept 6 bases outside the gene matches. CDR3 sequence reads: CASSVGSSGRMYEQYF. CDR3 sequence (DNA): TGTGCCAGCAGCGTAGGGTCTAGCGGGAGGATGTACGAGCAGTACTTC.

The chain carries TRBV29-1 and TRBJ2-1; 8 bases agree with TRBD2. Germline CDR1 reads SQVTM; CDR2 reads ANQGSEA. After removal of 6 bases from V and 6 bases from J, the junction contained 4 bases not matched to a gene. The CDR3 covers 12 residues. The CDR3 loop reads CSVRGTSNEQFF. In nucleotides, the CDR3 is TGCAGCGTAAGGGGGACTAGCAATGAGCAGTTCTTC.

V gene TRBV19 combines with J gene TRBJ1-4; D is undetermined. The germline V and J ends were trimmed by 6 bases and 8 bases, with 13 bases remaining between them. The CDR3 extends over 13 amino acids. Germline lookup yields CDR1 LNHDA and CDR2 SQIVND (reference sequence). The CDR3 protein is CASRSGRVEKLFF. As DNA, the CDR3 is TGTGCCAGTAGGTCGGGGAGGGTAGAAAAACTGTTTTTT.

The genes are TRBV7-3 and TRBJ2-3, with D perhaps matching TRBD1 (6 bases). The germline CDR1 and CDR2 sequences are SGHTA and FQGTGA. Trimming removed 5 bases at V and 2 bases at J, with 11 bases between. The CDR3 runs to 14 residues. CDR3 sequence: CASSRTGNTDTQYF. In nucleotides, the CDR3 is TGTGCCAGCAGCCGCACAGGGAACACAGATACGCAGTATTTT. The variable domain in full, completed from reference TRBV7-3 and TRBJ2-3, reads GAGVSQTPSNKVTEKGKYVELRCDPISGHTALYWYRQSLGQGPEFLIYFQGTGAADDSGLPNDRFFAVRPEGSVSTLKIQRTERGDSAVYLCASSRTGNTDTQYFGPGTRLTVL.

The rearrangement uses TRBV27 and TRBJ2-3; D unresolved. Germline loops: CDR1 MNHEY, CDR2 SMNVEV (reference sequence). With 4 bases removed from V and 3 bases from J, the gap between germline ends came to 17 bases. The CDR3 covers 16 residues. The chain's CDR3 is CASSSSGWSRTDTQYF. CDR3 sequence (DNA): TGTGCCAGCAGTTCTTCTGGTTGGAGCCGGACAGATACGCAGTATTTT.

This clone occurred once. The rearrangement links TRBV30 to TRBJ2-1; tentative D call: TRBD2 (5 bases). This CDR3 is built from 13 residues. V lost 0 bases and J 6 bases, leaving 9 bases between the germline ends. The germline gives CDR1 GTSNPN, CDR2 SVGIG (reference sequence). The CDR3 bases are TGTGCCTGGAGTGTACCAGGAGGCAATGAGCAGTTCTTC. As protein: CAWSVPGGNEQFF.